These 30 T cell receptor beta chains share one sample of origin, sequenced in a study of shared clonotypes between healthy human individuals. Here immunoSEQ multiplex PCR was the method, and the copy in TCRdb shows in-frame clones only, minus some. The sample gives roughly 2.5 million clones, 85% to 95% of which show up once; more than 0.12% is in the top ten. The source material was naive CD4+ T cells sorted from blood. Documented subset: CD45RA+ positively selected. The receptor set was obtained from a man between 18 and 35 years old in good health.

The chain employs TRBV15 and TRBJ1-1; D is perhaps TRBD1 (5 bases). V dropped 0 bases and J dropped 1 base, with 15 bases sitting between them. Germline CDR1 LNHNV, CDR2 YYDKDF (reference sequence). The CDR3 contains 17 residues. The CDR3, as DNA: TGTGCCACCAGCAGAGATAGGTTTCAGGGACCGAACACTGAAGCTTTCTTT. This encodes CATSRDRFQGPNTEAFF.

This chain links TRBV30 with TRBJ2-7; D is possibly TRBD1 (6 bases). This CDR3 spans 11 amino acids. Germline CDR1 is GTSNPN and CDR2 is SVGIG (reference sequence). V lost 5 bases, J lost 5 bases, and 10 bases lay in between. CDR3 DNA: TGTGCCTGGGCGACAGGCCACGAGCAGTACTTC. Its translation: CAWATGHEQYF.

The rearrangement links TRBV19 to TRBJ2-7, with 8 bases that match TRBD1. Germline CDR1 is LNHDA and CDR2 is SQIVND (reference sequence). J lost 4 bases, V lost 4 bases, and 12 bases had no gene match. The length of the CDR3 is 16 residues. The CDR3 DNA follows: TGTGCCAGTAGTAACTGGGGACAGGCACACGGGTACGAGCAGTACTTC. This sequence encodes CASSNWGQAHGYEQYF. Full variable domain (remainder filled in from reference TRBV19 and TRBJ2-7): DGGITQSPKYLFRKEGQNVTLSCEQNLNHDAMYWYRQDPGQGLRLIYYSQIVNDFQKGDIAEGYSVSREKKESFPLTVTSAQKNPTAFYLCASSNWGQAHGYEQYFGPGTRLTVT.

The J gene is TRBJ1-3, the V gene TRBV2, with 9 bases that match TRBD1. The CDR3 has 15 residues. Germline loops: CDR1 SNHLY, CDR2 FYNNEI. J was trimmed by 3 bases and V by 7 bases; bases with no gene match: 7. The CDR3 loop is CASKSQGASGNTIYF. The DNA of the CDR3 is TGTGCCAGCAAATCACAGGGGGCTAGTGGAAACACCATATATTTT.

Comment on this clone: Within the sample, other DNA sequences also encode this same CDR3. The gene calls are TRBV28 and TRBJ1-2; D gene ambiguous. This CDR3 comprises 12 residues. Between the trimmed V and J ends, which lost 2 bases and 5 bases, there was a span of 6 bases. The germline V gene encodes CDR1 MDHEN and CDR2 SYDVKM. CDR3 region: CASSLRYYGYTF. CDR3 bases: TGTGCCAGCAGTTTACGGTATTATGGCTACACCTTC.

The chain recombines TRBV2 with TRBJ1-3, with 8 bases aligning to TRBD1. Germline V gene lookup returns CDR1 SNHLY and CDR2 FYNNEI. The J segment lost 2 bases and the V segment lost 7 bases, leaving 1 base of the junction unmatched. The CDR3 covers 13 residues. CDR3 sequence: CASTGGPGNTIYF. CDR3 DNA: TGTGCCAGCACAGGGGGCCCTGGAAACACCATATATTTT.

This clone was detected only once. The rearrangement links TRBV5-1 to TRBJ1-1; no definite D call. Trimming took off 5 bases at V and 2 bases at J, with 10 bases between the two ends. Germline CDR1 reads SGHRS; CDR2 reads YFSETQ. The CDR3 sequence is 13 residues long. The chain's CDR3 is CASRPGSNTEAFF. Written as DNA, the CDR3 is TGCGCCAGCAGGCCCGGGTCAAACACTGAAGCTTTCTTT. Together with reference TRBV5-1 and TRBJ1-1, the CDR3 gives the full variable domain: KAGVTQTPRYLIKTRGQQVTLSCSPISGHRSVSWYQQTPGQGLQFLFEYFSETQRNKGNFPGRFSGRQFSNSRSEMNVSTLELGDSALYLCASRPGSNTEAFFGQGTRLTVV.

The chain joins TRBV6-5 to TRBJ1-2; 7 nucleotides line up with TRBD1. The CDR3 totals 15 residues. Germline values: CDR1 MNHEY, CDR2 SVGAGI. V lost 2 bases and J lost 8; bases outside the gene matches: 11. The CDR3 spells CASSYIRGESTGYTF. As DNA, the CDR3 is TGTGCCAGCAGTTACATCAGGGGGGAATCCACGGGCTACACCTTC.

A single count supports this clone. The rearrangement joins TRBV5-3 to TRBJ2-1; weak D call: TRBD2 (6 bases). TRBV5-3 is sorted into the ORF group, with uncertain function. V shed 1 base and J shed 3 bases, with 11 bases lying between them. The CDR3 consists of 15 residues. The CDR3 DNA reads as TGTGCCAGAAGCTTGAGGGACTGGATCTACAATGAGCAGTTCTTC. Translation gives CARSLRDWIYNEQFF.

Here the CDR3 reads CAISFSGTDSSYEQYF. CDR3 DNA: TGTGCCATCAGTTTCTCCGGGACCGATAGCTCCTACGAGCAGTACTTC. V gene TRBV10-3 combines with J gene TRBJ2-7; D may match TRBD1 or TRBD2 (5 bases each). Germline loops: CDR1 ENHRY, CDR2 SYGVKD. This CDR3 contains 16 residues. V was pared by 5 bases and J by 0 bases, with 17 bases between.

Concerning this clone: At the DNA level, this CDR3 is encoded by other sequences in the same sample as well. CDR3: CASSLAPNTEAFF. The CDR3, as DNA: TGCGCCAGCAGCTTGGCCCCGAACACTGAAGCTTTCTTT. This chain connects TRBV5-1 to TRBJ1-1; D is uncertain. Germline values: CDR1 SGHRS, CDR2 YFSETQ. This CDR3 has 13 residues. V was trimmed by 0 bases and J by 1 base, leaving 4 bases between them.

The rearrangement joins TRBV27 to TRBJ2-1; D not resolved. CDR3 size: 13 residues. Germline V gene lookup returns CDR1 MNHEY and CDR2 SMNVEV (reference sequence). The V gene lost 0 bases and the J gene lost 7 bases, with 7 bases spanning the gap. CDR3 DNA sequence: TGTGCCAGCAGTTTATCGCTTCCAAATGAGCAGTTCTTC. Encoded protein: CASSLSLPNEQFF.

As to this clone: This sample also contains other DNA sequences that code for the same CDR3. J is TRBJ1-2 and V is TRBV5-8; 7 bases are a match to TRBD1. Germline assignment: CDR1 SGHTS and CDR2 YDEGEE. The CDR3 contains 14 residues. The V gene end was trimmed by 0 bases and the J gene end by 2 bases; junction bases not matched to a gene: 1. This CDR3 reads CASSLAGQNYGYTF. The CDR3 coding sequence is TGTGCCAGCAGCTTGGCGGGACAGAACTATGGCTACACCTTC.

The V call is TRBV5-1, the J call TRBJ2-2, with a possible D match to TRBD2 (6 bases). CDR3 length: 15 amino acids. Trimming stripped 1 base from V and 6 bases from J, with 13 bases between. Germline CDR1 is SGHRS and CDR2 is YFSETQ. The chain's CDR3 is CASSLSGRKAGELFF. In nucleotides, the CDR3 is TGCGCCAGCAGCTTGAGCGGGCGAAAAGCCGGGGAGCTGTTTTTT.

This clone is a singleton in its sample. This specimen includes other DNA sequences encoding the same CDR3. The chain uses TRBV18 and TRBJ2-7; TRBD1 aligns across 10 bases. Per germline, CDR1 KGHSH and CDR2 LQKENI. The CDR3 extends over 13 amino acids. The ends lost 6 bases at V and 5 bases at J; junction bases unmatched: 4. The CDR3 protein is CASSLGQGNEQYF. The CDR3 bases are TGTGCCAGCTCCCTGGGACAGGGGAACGAGCAGTACTTC.

V gene TRBV4-3 combines with J gene TRBJ2-1, with 7 positions matching TRBD2. The CDR3 spans 13 residues. Germline V gene sequence: CDR1 LGHNA, CDR2 YSLEER. Unmatched junction bases numbered 15, after V lost 7 bases and J lost 15 bases. The CDR3: CASTPGTTEIRFF. CDR3 nucleotide sequence: TGCGCCAGCACCCCTGGGACTACCGAGATTAGGTTCTTC.

The chain has TRBV2 and TRBJ2-7; possibly TRBD1 for D (5 bases). CDR3 length: 15 residues. The germline gives CDR1 SNHLY, CDR2 FYNNEI. Trimming pared 1 base from V and 4 bases from J, leaving 14 bases between. CDR3 DNA sequence: TGTGCCAGCAGTGAAGTAGCAGGGCGGTGGTACGAGCAGTACTTC. Translating gives CASSEVAGRWYEQYF.

This clone was detected once. V and J are TRBV6-6 and TRBJ2-5, with D unresolved. Germline CDR1 is MNHNY and CDR2 is SVGAGI (reference sequence). V dropped 0 bases and J dropped 2 bases, with 7 bases sitting between them. This CDR3 region has 14 residues. The CDR3 DNA follows: TGTGCCAGCAGTTACTCATACTTACAAGAGACCCAGTACTTC. This encodes CASSYSYLQETQYF.

V and J are TRBV29-1 and TRBJ1-1; 7 nucleotides line up with TRBD1. The germline V gene encodes CDR1 SQVTM and CDR2 ANQGSEA. The CDR3 extends over 13 amino acids. V lost 7 bases and J lost 1; bases outside the gene matches: 6. The CDR3 here is CSAQGGPNTEAFF. CDR3 DNA sequence: TGCAGCGCCCAGGGGGGGCCGAACACTGAAGCTTTCTTT.

The chain combines TRBV7-2 with TRBJ1-2; D might be TRBD1 (6 bases). CDR1 and CDR2 from the germline V gene are SGHTA and FQGNSA. The V gene lost 5 bases and the J gene lost 0 bases, with 10 bases spanning the gap. The CDR3 length is 14 residues. The DNA for the CDR3 is TGTGCCAGCAGCCTCAGGGGTCCTAACTATGGCTACACCTTC. It specifies CASSLRGPNYGYTF.

This chain uses TRBV5-1 with TRBJ1-2; D not certain. The length of the CDR3 is 14 residues. Trimming removed 1 base at V and 6 bases at J, with 13 bases between. Germline-derived CDR1 and CDR2 are SGHRS and YFSETQ. CDR3 DNA: TGCGCCAGCAGCTTGTCAGCGAGTACCGATGGCTACACCTTC. Amino acids: CASSLSASTDGYTF.

This CDR3 is CASSEAVASGSTDTQYF. DNA for the CDR3: TGTGCCAGCAGTGAAGCTGTCGCAAGCGGGAGCACAGATACGCAGTATTTT. The chain couples TRBV6-1 to TRBJ2-3, with TRBD2 as a possible D gene (6 bases). The CDR3 contains 17 residues. The V gene lost 0 bases and the J gene lost 0 bases, with 13 bases spanning the gap. From germline, CDR1 is MNHNS and CDR2 SASEGT.

This clone has only a few counts. V usage is TRBV6-1 and J usage is TRBJ1-3; possible D gene TRBD1, 5 bases. The length of the CDR3 is 16 residues. The V and J ends lost 2 bases and 0 bases respectively, with 11 bases between them. Looked up from germline, CDR1 is MNHNS and CDR2 is SASEGT. The CDR3, as DNA: TGTGCCAGCAGTGAAATCTCGACAGTCTCTGGAAACACCATATATTTT. Encoded protein: CASSEISTVSGNTIYF.

This clone appeared a single time. The chain is built from TRBV5-6 and TRBJ2-3; D is undetermined. The germline V and J ends were trimmed by 2 bases and 9 bases, with 7 bases remaining between them. Germline V gives CDR1 SGHDT, CDR2 YYEEEE. This CDR3 contains 11 residues. This chain's CDR3 is CASSLSRTQYF. DNA for the CDR3: TGTGCCAGCAGCTTAAGTCGCACGCAGTATTTT. Supplemented by reference TRBV5-6 and TRBJ2-3, the full variable domain reads DAGVTQSPTHLIKTRGQQVTLRCSPKSGHDTVSWYQQALGQGPQFIFQYYEEEERQRGNFPDRFSGHQFPNYSSELNVNALLLGDSALYLCASSLSRTQYFGPGTRLTVL.

The count of this clone is one. The chain employs TRBV5-5 and TRBJ2-3; no clear D. This CDR3 is 13 amino acids long. Germline CDR1 and CDR2: SGHKS and YYEKEE (reference sequence). Trimming left V 1 base short and J 1 base short, with 4 bases between. As DNA, the CDR3 is TGTGCCAGCAGCTTGTCGGGCACAGATACGCAGTATTTT. Protein sequence: CASSLSGTDTQYF.

CDR3 sequence (DNA): TGTGCCATCTCCGGGACACCCGGCTACGAGCAGTACTTC. Encoded protein: CAISGTPGYEQYF. The chain carries TRBV27 and TRBJ2-7; D is perhaps TRBD1 (6 bases). Trimming stripped 10 bases from V and 3 bases from J, with 16 bases between. Germline V CDR1 and CDR2: MNHEY, SMNVEV (reference sequence). There are 13 residues in the CDR3.

V gene TRBV21-1 combines with J gene TRBJ1-2; TRBD1 is the table's D call and was not checked against the DNA. TRBV21-1 is recorded as a pseudogene. There are 15 residues in the CDR3. The CDR3 is CASSRRDRANYGYTF. As DNA, the CDR3 is TGTGCCAGCAGCCGACGGGACAGGGCAAACTATGGCTACACCTTC.

This chain connects TRBV5-1 to TRBJ1-1, with D tentatively TRBD1 (6 bases). Germline values: CDR1 SGHRS, CDR2 YFSETQ. The V end was cut by 2 bases, the J end by 0 bases, with 20 bases between. The CDR3 runs 18 residues. CDR3 DNA sequence: TGCGCCAGCAGCTTTTCAGGAGGGGGAGATGTAATGAACACTGAAGCTTTCTTT. It yields the protein CASSFSGGGDVMNTEAFF.

V is TRBV19 and J is TRBJ2-5; maybe TRBD1 (5 bases). Trimming left V 3 bases short and J 4 bases short, with 15 bases between. CDR3 length: 15 amino acids. Germline assignment: CDR1 LNHDA and CDR2 SQIVND (reference sequence). CDR3 bases: TGTGCCAGTAGTATCGGTCGTACGCAGGGAGAGACCCAGTACTTC. Translating gives CASSIGRTQGETQYF.

This chain connects TRBV9 to TRBJ2-5; 13 bases line up with TRBD2. The CDR3 has 16 residues. Germline V gene lookup returns CDR1 SGDLS and CDR2 YYNGEE. V dropped 4 bases and J dropped 7; count of bases not matched to a gene: 10. CDR3 DNA: TGTGCCAGCAGCCATGGACTAGCGGGAGATCGGGCGACCCAGTACTTC. Its protein is CASSHGLAGDRATQYF. The full variable domain, completed using reference TRBV9 and TRBJ2-5, is DSGVTQTPKHLITATGQRVTLRCSPRSGDLSVYWYQQSLDQGLQFLIQYYNGEERAKGNILERFSAQQFPDLHSELNLSSLELGDSALYFCASSHGLAGDRATQYFGPGTRLLVL.